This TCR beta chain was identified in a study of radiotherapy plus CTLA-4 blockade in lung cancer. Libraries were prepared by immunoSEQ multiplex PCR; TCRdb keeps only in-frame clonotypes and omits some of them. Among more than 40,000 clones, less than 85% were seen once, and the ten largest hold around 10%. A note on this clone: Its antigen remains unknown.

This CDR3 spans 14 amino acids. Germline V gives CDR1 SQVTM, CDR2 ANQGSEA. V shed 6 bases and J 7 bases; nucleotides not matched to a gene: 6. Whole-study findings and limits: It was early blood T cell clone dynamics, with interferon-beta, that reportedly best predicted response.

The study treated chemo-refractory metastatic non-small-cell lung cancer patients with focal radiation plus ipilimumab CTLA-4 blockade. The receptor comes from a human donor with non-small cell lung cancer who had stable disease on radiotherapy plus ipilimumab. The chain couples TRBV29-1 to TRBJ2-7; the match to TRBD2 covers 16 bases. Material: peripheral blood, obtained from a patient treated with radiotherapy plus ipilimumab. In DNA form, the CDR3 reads TGCAGCGTCGGGACTAGCGGGGGGGCGCGAGAGCAGTACTTC. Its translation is CSVGTSGGAREQYF.